The clone carrying this TCR beta chain has just a few counts. Memory CD4+ T cells were sorted as CD4+CD45RO+CD25- cells. Unmatched junction bases numbered 1, after V lost 6 bases and J lost 3 bases. This CDR3 is 12 amino acids long. CDR1 and CDR2 (germline): ENHRY, SYGVKD. Each CDR3 protein gets one entry after TCRdb re-called the 5' RACE reads with MiXCR. The sample lists about 64,000 distinct CDR3 sequences, approximately 23% occurring once. The sequence was collected from a female donor with breast cancer. Sequencing was carried out using memory CD4+ T cells sorted from a lymph node. Subset of the sample: memory CD4+ T cells, CD4+CD45RO+CD25-. The gene calls are TRBV10-3 and TRBJ1-2; 7 bases are a match to TRBD1. For the CDR3, the DNA is TGTGCCATCAGCGGACAGGACTATGGCTACACCTTC. This sequence encodes CAISGQDYGYTF.